These 15 T cell receptor beta chains share one sample of origin, sequenced in a study of blood T cell repertoires in COVID-19. The data were produced by immunoSEQ multiplex PCR, yet TCRdb's version contains in-frame clones alone and is incomplete. The data show about 110,000 clones, with more than 75% seen just once and about 3% held by the top ten. The sample consisted of peripheral blood. The receptor set was obtained from a woman between 45 and 65 years old with acute or convalescent COVID-19.

This clone appeared a few times. The chain joins TRBV19 to TRBJ1-5; a weak D match, TRBD1 (6 bases). The CDR3 consists of 13 residues. Trimming took 7 bases from V and 3 from J, leaving 10 bases between them. Germline V gene sequence: CDR1 LNHDA, CDR2 SQIVND (reference sequence). The CDR3 region has the DNA TGTGCCAGTACCAGGGGCTACAATCAGCCCCAGCATTTT. Its protein product is CASTRGYNQPQHF.

V usage is TRBV29-1 and J usage is TRBJ2-2; 8 nucleotides match TRBD2. Germline V gene data show CDR1 as SQVTM and CDR2 as ANQGSEA. CDR3 length: 16 residues. Losses at the gene ends were 2 bases for V and 3 bases for J; bases not matched to a gene: 8. CDR3 residues: CSVELRTSLYTGELFF. In DNA form, the CDR3 reads TGCAGCGTTGAACTCAGGACTAGCCTTTACACCGGGGAGCTGTTTTTT.

The V call is TRBV18, the J call TRBJ2-1; TRBD2 matches 8 bases. The germline V gene has CDR1 KGHSH and CDR2 LQKENI. V was pared by 0 bases and J by 7 bases, with 23 bases of the junction left unmatched. This CDR3 has 21 residues. CDR3 coding DNA: TGTGCCAGCTCACCACCCGTCGGGGGGCCGAGGGGAGCGGGAGTCATTAATGAGCAGTTCTTC. This sequence encodes CASSPPVGGPRGAGVINEQFF. Full variable domain (outside the CDR3, taken from reference TRBV18 and TRBJ2-1): NAGVMQNPRHLVRRRGQEARLRCSPMKGHSHVYWYRQLPEEGLKFMVYLQKENIIDESGMPKERFSAEFPKEGPSILRIQQVVRGDSAAYFCASSPPVGGPRGAGVINEQFFGPGTRLTVL.

This chain joins TRBV7-9 and TRBJ1-5; TRBD1 might be the D (5 bases). Germline V lookup: CDR1 SEHNR, CDR2 FQNEAQ (reference sequence). The V and J ends lost 0 bases and 6 bases respectively, with 9 bases between them. The CDR3 loop spans 14 amino acids. In DNA, the CDR3 is TGTGCCAGCAGCTTAGCGCCAGACAGTCAGCCCCAGCATTTT. It encodes CASSLAPDSQPQHF. Combining the CDR3 with reference TRBV7-9 and TRBJ1-5 gives the whole variable domain DTGVSQNPRHKITKRGQNVTFRCDPISEHNRLYWYRQTLGQGPEFLTYFQNEAQLEKSRLLSDRFSAERPKGSFSTLEIQRTEQGDSAMYLCASSLAPDSQPQHFGDGTRLSIL.

The table lists this clone with a count of one. This chain links TRBV5-4 with TRBJ2-2, with TRBD1 matching 7 bases. This CDR3 has 13 amino acids. V dropped 4 bases and J dropped 6; count of bases not matched to a gene: 3. The germline CDR1 and CDR2 sequences are SGHNT and YYREEE (reference sequence). The CDR3 protein is CASSQDRAGELFF. DNA for the CDR3: TGTGCCAGCAGCCAAGACAGGGCCGGGGAGCTGTTTTTT.

This CDR3 reads CASSLARGTQYF. CDR3 bases: TGCGCCAGCAGCTTGGCCAGGGGTACGCAGTATTTT. The chain employs TRBV5-1 and TRBJ2-3; the D gene is possibly TRBD1 (6 bases). Trimming pared 0 bases from V and 8 bases from J, leaving 7 bases between. The CDR3 runs to 12 residues. Germline V gives CDR1 SGHRS, CDR2 YFSETQ.

This chain connects TRBV19 to TRBJ2-3; 9 bases map to TRBD2. The V gene's germline CDR1 is LNHDA and CDR2 SQIVND (reference sequence). V lost 3 bases, J lost 6 bases, and 10 bases stayed unmatched. The length of the CDR3 is 16 residues. Here the CDR3 DNA reads TGTGCCAGTAGTATCGGGGGGGGACTAGCATCCGATACGCAGTATTTT. It yields the protein CASSIGGGLASDTQYF.

Regarding this clone: The conserved phenylalanine or tryptophan normally closing the CDR3 is absent here, so this likely arose from a read error. Because the CDR3's place on the DNA is in doubt, the DNA is left out and the CDR3 is given as listed by TCRdb. V gene TRBV21-1 combines with J gene TRBJ1-2; the DNA was not compared with TRBD1, the D call given in the table. TRBV21-1 is a known pseudogene. The CDR3 is 11 amino acids in total, end residues counted. CDR3 sequence reads: CASSKGAKSSL.

This clone was seen a single time. The chain employs TRBV28 and TRBJ1-4; 7 bases fit TRBD1. The V and J ends lost 5 bases and 5 bases, in that order; junction bases with no gene match: 8. The CDR3 extends over 15 amino acids. Germline lookup yields CDR1 MDHEN and CDR2 SYDVKM. The CDR3 loop is CASSRWDSGNEKLFF. The CDR3 region has the DNA TGTGCCAGCAGTCGCTGGGACAGCGGAAATGAAAAACTGTTTTTT.

V gene TRBV4-1 combines with J gene TRBJ2-1; D uncertain. The V end lost 0 bases, the J end lost 9 bases, and 18 bases lay between the germline ends. This CDR3 spans 16 amino acids. The V gene's germline CDR1 is MGHRA and CDR2 YSYEKL. CDR3 in amino acids: CASSQDYSYLLGEQFF. The DNA for the CDR3 is TGCGCCAGCAGCCAAGATTATAGCTACCTACTGGGTGAGCAGTTCTTC.

The count of this clone is one. The same CDR3 arises from other DNA sequences in this sample as well. The rearrangement uses TRBV3-1 (or the pseudogene TRBV3-2) and TRBJ2-3, with 7 bases lining up with TRBD2. Germline V gives CDR1 LGHDT, CDR2 YNNKEL (reference sequence). The junction had 1 base not matched to a gene; V was cut back by 1 base and J by 0 bases. The CDR3 totals 15 residues. This chain's CDR3 is CASSQGAGSTDTQYF. The CDR3 bases are TGTGCCAGCAGCCAAGGAGCGGGGAGCACAGATACGCAGTATTTT.

Turning to this clone: Other DNA sequences in this sample translate to the same CDR3. The J gene is TRBJ2-7, the V gene TRBV28; 9 bases line up with TRBD2. CDR3 size: 16 residues. J gave up 0 bases and V 3 bases, and 6 bases lay outside the gene matches. Per germline, CDR1 MDHEN and CDR2 SYDVKM. CDR3 sequence (DNA): TGTGCCAGCAGTTTTTCCCTAGCGGGACTCTCCTACGAGCAGTACTTC. Translation: CASSFSLAGLSYEQYF.

The chain is built from TRBV5-1 and TRBJ2-2; 8 bases align to TRBD1. CDR1 and CDR2 (germline): SGHRS, YFSETQ. J gave up 1 base and V 5 bases, and 4 bases lay outside the gene matches. The CDR3 has 15 amino acids. CDR3 region: CASRKGTGNTGELFF. In nucleotides, the CDR3 is TGCGCCAGCAGAAAAGGGACAGGGAACACCGGGGAGCTGTTTTTT.

The V and J genes are TRBV6-2 or TRBV6-3 and TRBJ2-7; tentative D call: TRBD2 (5 bases). Germline V gene lookup returns CDR1 MNHEY and CDR2 SVGEGT. Between the trimmed V and J ends, which lost 2 bases and 11 bases, there was a span of 10 bases. This CDR3 spans 11 amino acids. The CDR3 loop is CASSYGGPKYF. DNA of the CDR3: TGTGCCAGCAGTTACGGAGGACCCAAGTACTTC.

This chain connects TRBV3-1 (or the pseudogene TRBV3-2) to TRBJ2-5; weak D call: TRBD1 (5 bases). The CDR3 sequence is 14 residues long. Trimming stripped 9 bases from V and 4 bases from J, with 18 bases between. Germline V gene lookup returns CDR1 LGHDT and CDR2 YNNKEL (reference sequence). This chain's CDR3 is CASHLGPGIETQYF. CDR3 in DNA: TGTGCCAGTCACCTGGGGCCAGGGATAGAGACCCAGTACTTC.